This T cell receptor beta chain was obtained from a study of CD8 T cells in Susac syndrome. Per germline, CDR1 LNHDA and CDR2 SQIVND (reference sequence). V was clipped by 4 bases and J by 4 bases, with 4 bases between them. The CDR3 is made up of 12 amino acids. Reverse transcription of about 0.45 to 1 ug RNA was carried out with random hexamers. TCRdb reprocessed the immunoSEQ multiplex PCR reads with MiXCR, giving one entry per CDR3 protein. The data contain tens of thousands of distinct CDR3 sequences, more than 85% of them singletons. The authors negatively isolated CD8+ and CD4+ T cells and FACS-enriched TEMRA cells.

This clonotype originated in a human donor with multiple sclerosis. The rearrangement joins TRBV19 to TRBJ2-2; D not resolved. Sequencing input: CD8+ T cells from PBMCs. CDR3 bases: TGTGCCAGTAGTAGGCCCACCGGGGAGCTGTTTTTT. Its protein product is CASSRPTGELFF.